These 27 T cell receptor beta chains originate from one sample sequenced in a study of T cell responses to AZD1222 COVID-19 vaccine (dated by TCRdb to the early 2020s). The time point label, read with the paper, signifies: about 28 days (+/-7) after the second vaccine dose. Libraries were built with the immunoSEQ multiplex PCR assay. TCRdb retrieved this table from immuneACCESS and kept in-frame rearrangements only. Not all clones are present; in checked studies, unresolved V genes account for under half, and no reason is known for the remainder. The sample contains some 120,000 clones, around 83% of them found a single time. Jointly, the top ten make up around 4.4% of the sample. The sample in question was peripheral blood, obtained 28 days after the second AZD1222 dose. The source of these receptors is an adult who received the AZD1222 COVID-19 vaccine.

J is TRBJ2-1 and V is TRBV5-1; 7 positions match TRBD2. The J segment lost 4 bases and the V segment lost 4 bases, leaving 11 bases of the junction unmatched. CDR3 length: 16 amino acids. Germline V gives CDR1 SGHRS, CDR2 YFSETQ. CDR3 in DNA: TGCGCCAGCAGCACGGGGGGACTCGCTATGTACAATGAGCAGTTCTTC. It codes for CASSTGGLAMYNEQFF. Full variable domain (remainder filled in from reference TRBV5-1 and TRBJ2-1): KAGVTQTPRYLIKTRGQQVTLSCSPISGHRSVSWYQQTPGQGLQFLFEYFSETQRNKGNFPGRFSGRQFSNSRSEMNVSTLELGDSALYLCASSTGGLAMYNEQFFGPGTRLTVL.

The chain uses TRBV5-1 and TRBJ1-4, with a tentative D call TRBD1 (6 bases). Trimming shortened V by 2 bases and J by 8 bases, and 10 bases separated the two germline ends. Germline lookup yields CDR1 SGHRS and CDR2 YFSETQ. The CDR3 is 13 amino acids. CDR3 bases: TGCGCCAGCAGCTTCGGGGGCCCAGAAAAACTGTTTTTT. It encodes CASSFGGPEKLFF.

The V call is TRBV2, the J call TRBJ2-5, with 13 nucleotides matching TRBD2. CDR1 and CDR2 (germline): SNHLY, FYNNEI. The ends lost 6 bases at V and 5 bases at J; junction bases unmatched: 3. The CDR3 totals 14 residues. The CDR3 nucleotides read TGTGCCAGCAGAGGGACTAGCGGGGAGGAGACCCAGTACTTC. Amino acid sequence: CASRGTSGEETQYF.

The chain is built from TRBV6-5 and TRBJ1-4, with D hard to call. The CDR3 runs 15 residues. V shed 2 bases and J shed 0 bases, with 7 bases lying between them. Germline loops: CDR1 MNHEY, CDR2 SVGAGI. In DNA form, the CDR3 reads TGTGCCAGCAGTTACGGCCGTGCAACTAATGAAAAACTGTTTTTT. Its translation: CASSYGRATNEKLFF.

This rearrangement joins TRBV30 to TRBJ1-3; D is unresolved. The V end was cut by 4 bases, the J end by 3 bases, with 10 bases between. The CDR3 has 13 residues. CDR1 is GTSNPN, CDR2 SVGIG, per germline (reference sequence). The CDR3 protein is CAWTRAGGNTIYF. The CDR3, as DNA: TGTGCCTGGACGCGGGCTGGTGGAAACACCATATATTTT.

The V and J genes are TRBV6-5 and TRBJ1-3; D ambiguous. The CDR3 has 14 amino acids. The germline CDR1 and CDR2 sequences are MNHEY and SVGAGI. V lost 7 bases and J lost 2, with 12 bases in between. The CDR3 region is CASTNRLPGNTIYF. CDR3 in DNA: TGTGCCAGCACCAACCGACTACCTGGAAACACCATATATTTT.

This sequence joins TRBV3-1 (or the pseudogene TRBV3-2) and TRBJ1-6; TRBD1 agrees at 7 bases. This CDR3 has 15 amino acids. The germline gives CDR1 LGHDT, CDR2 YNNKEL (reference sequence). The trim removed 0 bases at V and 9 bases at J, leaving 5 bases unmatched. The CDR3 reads CASSQDGQGGSPLHF. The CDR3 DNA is TGTGCCAGCAGCCAAGATGGGCAGGGGGGTTCACCCCTCCACTTT.

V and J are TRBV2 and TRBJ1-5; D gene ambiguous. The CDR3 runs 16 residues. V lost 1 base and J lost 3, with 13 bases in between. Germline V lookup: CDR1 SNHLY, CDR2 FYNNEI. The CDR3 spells CASSEGDSVFNQPQHF. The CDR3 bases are TGTGCCAGCAGTGAAGGAGATTCGGTGTTCAATCAGCCCCAGCATTTT. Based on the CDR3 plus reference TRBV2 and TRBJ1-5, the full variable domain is EPEVTQTPSHQVTQMGQEVILRCVPISNHLYFYWYRQILGQKVEFLVSFYNNEISEKSEIFDDQFSVERPDGSNFTLKIRSTKLEDSAMYFCASSEGDSVFNQPQHFGDGTRLSIL.

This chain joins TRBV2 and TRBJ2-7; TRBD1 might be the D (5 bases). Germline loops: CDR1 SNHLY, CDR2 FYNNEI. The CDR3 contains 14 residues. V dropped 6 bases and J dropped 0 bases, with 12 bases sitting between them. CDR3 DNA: TGTGCCAGCAGGGCCGACAGTAGCTCCTACGAGCAGTACTTC. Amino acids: CASRADSSSYEQYF.

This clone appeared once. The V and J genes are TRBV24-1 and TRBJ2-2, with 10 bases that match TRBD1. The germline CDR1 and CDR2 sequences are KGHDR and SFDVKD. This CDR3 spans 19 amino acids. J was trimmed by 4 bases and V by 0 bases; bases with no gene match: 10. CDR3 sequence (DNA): TGTGCCACCAGTGATTTGGGGTCTTTGGGACAGGGGAGCACCGGGGAGCTGTTTTTT. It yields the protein CATSDLGSLGQGSTGELFF.

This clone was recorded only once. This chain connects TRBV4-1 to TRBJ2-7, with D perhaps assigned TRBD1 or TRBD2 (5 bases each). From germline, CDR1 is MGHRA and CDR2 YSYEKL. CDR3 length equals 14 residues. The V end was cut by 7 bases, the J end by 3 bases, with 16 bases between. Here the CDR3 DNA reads TGCGCCAGCATGCCAATGACGGGGCTCTACGAGCAGTACTTC. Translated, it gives CASMPMTGLYEQYF.

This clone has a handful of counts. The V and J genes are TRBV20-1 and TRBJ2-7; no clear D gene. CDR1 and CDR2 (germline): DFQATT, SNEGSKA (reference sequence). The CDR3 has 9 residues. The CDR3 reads CPAPLKLYF. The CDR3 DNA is TGCCCAGCCCCCCTTAAGCTGTACTTC.

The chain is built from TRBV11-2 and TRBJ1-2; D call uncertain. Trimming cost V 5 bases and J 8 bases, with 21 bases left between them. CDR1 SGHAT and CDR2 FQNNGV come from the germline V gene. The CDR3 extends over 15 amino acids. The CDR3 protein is CASSPPRTAHRGYTF. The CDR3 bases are TGTGCCAGCAGCCCCCCCCGGACGGCGCACCGGGGCTACACCTTC.

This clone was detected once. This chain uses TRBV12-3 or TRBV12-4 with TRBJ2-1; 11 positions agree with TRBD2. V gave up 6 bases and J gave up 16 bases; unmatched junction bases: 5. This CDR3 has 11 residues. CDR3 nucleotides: TGTGCCAGCAGGGGGGGACTAGCGGCTTTCTTC. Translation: CASRGGLAAFF.

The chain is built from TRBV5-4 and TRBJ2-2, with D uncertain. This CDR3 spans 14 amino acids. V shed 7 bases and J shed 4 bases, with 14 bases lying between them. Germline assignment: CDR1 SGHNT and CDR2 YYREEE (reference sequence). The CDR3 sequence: CASRVTSGTGELFF. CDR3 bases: TGTGCCAGCCGCGTGACATCTGGCACCGGGGAGCTGTTTTTT.

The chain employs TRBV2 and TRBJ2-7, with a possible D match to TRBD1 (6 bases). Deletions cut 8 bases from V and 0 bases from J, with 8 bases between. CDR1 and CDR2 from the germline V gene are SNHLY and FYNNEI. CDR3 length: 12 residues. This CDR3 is CASGQYSYEQYF. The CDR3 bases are TGTGCCAGCGGACAGTACTCCTACGAGCAGTACTTC.

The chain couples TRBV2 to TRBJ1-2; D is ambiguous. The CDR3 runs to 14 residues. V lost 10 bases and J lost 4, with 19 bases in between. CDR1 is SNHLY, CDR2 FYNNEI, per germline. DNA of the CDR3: TGTGCCATCCTCCTGTCCCTCGAGGGCTATGGCTACACCTTC. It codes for CAILLSLEGYGYTF.

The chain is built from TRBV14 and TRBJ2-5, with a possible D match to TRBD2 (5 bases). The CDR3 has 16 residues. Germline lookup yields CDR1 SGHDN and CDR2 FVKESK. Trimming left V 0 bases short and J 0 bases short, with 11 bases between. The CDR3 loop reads CASSQDYRGYQETQYF. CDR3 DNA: TGTGCCAGCAGCCAAGATTATCGGGGATACCAAGAGACCCAGTACTTC.

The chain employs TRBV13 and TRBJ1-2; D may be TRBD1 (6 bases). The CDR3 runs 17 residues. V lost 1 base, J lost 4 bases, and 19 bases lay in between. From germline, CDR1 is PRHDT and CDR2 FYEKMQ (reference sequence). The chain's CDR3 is CASSLVALGGVGYGYTF. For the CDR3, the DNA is TGTGCCAGCAGCTTAGTGGCCCTAGGGGGTGTGGGCTATGGCTACACCTTC.

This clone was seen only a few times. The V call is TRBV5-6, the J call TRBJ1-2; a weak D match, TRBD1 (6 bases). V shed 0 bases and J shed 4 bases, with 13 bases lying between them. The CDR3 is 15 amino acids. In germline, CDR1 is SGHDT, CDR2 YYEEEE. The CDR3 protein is CASSLVGGLGYGYTF. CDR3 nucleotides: TGTGCCAGCAGCTTGGTAGGGGGTCTCGGCTATGGCTACACCTTC.

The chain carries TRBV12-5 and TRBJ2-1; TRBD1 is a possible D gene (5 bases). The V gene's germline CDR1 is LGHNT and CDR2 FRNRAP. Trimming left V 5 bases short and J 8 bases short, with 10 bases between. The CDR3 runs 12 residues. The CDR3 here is CASGGASDEQFF. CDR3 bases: TGTGCTAGTGGTGGGGCGAGCGATGAGCAGTTCTTC.

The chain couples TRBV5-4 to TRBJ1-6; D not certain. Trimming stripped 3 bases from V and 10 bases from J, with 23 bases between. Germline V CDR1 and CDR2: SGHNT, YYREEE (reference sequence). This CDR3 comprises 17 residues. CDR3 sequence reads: CASSSLPGGSVGSPLHF. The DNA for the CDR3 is TGTGCCAGCAGCTCCCTACCGGGTGGGTCGGTCGGATCACCCCTCCACTTT.

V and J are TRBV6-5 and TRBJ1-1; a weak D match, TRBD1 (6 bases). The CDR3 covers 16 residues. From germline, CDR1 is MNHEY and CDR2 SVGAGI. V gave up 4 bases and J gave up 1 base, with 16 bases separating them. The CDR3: CASSSGIRTANTEAFF. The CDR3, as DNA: TGTGCCAGCAGTTCCGGAATACGGACAGCGAACACTGAAGCTTTCTTT.

The CDR3 loop reads CASSQVDGTYNEQFF. Here the CDR3 DNA reads TGTGCCAGCAGCCAAGTGGACGGAACCTACAATGAGCAGTTCTTC. The gene calls are TRBV4-2 and TRBJ2-1; D gene unclear. The CDR3 sequence is 15 residues long. The germline gives CDR1 LGHNA, CDR2 YNFKEQ. Trimming shortened V by 1 base and J by 2 bases, and 9 bases separated the two germline ends.

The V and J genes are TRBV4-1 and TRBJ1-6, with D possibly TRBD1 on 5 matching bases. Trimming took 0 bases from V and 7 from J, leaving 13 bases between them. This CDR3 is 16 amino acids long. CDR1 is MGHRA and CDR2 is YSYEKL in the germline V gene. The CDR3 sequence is CASSQEGAGRNSPLHF. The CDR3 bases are TGCGCCAGCAGCCAAGAAGGGGCGGGCCGCAATTCACCCCTCCACTTT.

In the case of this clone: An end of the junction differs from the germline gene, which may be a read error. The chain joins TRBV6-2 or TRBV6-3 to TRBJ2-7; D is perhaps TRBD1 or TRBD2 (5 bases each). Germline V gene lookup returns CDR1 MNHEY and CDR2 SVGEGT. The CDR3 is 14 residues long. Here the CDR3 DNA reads TGTGCCAGCAGTTACTCGAATTCTGGGGCACCGGGAATCTTC. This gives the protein CASSYSNSGAPGIF.

CDR3 nucleotides: TGTGCCAGTATGAGGATGGAGGCTGGCAATCAGCCCCAGCATTTT. This sequence encodes CASMRMEAGNQPQHF. The chain has TRBV19 and TRBJ1-5; D is ambiguous. The CDR3 is 15 amino acids. CDR1 is LNHDA and CDR2 is SQIVND in the germline V gene (reference sequence). V was trimmed by 7 bases and J by 2 bases, leaving 15 bases between them.